Below are 27 T cell receptor beta chains sequenced from a single sample in a study of human T cells and chemical hapten exposure. The sample's time point: patch test 2, 6 weeks after DPC sensitization. Treatment given: therapeutic diphenylcyclopropenone sensitization with weekly scalp DPC. TCRdb ran MiXCR on the RACE reads and lists one entry per CDR3 protein. The data contain 140,000 or so distinct CDR3 sequences, approximately 10% of them singletons. Sequencing was performed on whole blood, taken in connection with sensitization to the hapten diphenylcyclopropenone (DPC). Receptors were obtained from a woman aged 45-60 years with alopecia areata. Some clones in this sample may be carry-over from other donors' samples.

The chain links TRBV5-1 to TRBJ1-1; TRBD1 might be the D (5 bases). Between the trimmed V and J ends, which lost 1 base and 1 base, there was a span of 8 bases. The germline gives CDR1 SGHRS, CDR2 YFSETQ. This CDR3 contains 14 residues. DNA of the CDR3: TGCGCCAGCAGCTTGTCAGGGAAGAACACTGAAGCTTTCTTT. Protein: CASSLSGKNTEAFF.

This clonotype appeared a few times. V is TRBV5-4 and J is TRBJ2-1; 9 nucleotides align to TRBD2. CDR1 is SGHNT and CDR2 is YYREEE in the germline V gene (reference sequence). The CDR3 has 16 amino acids. Trimming took 0 bases from V and 7 from J; bases not matched to a gene: 8. The CDR3 sequence is CASSLAGGRARNEQFF. The CDR3 nucleotides are TGTGCCAGCAGCTTGGCTGGCGGGAGGGCCAGGAATGAGCAGTTCTTC.

This rearrangement joins TRBV20-1 to TRBJ2-1; D gene ambiguous. Germline CDR1 reads DFQATT; CDR2 reads SNEGSKA (reference sequence). This CDR3 comprises 11 residues. V was clipped by 3 bases and J by 7 bases, with 7 bases between them. The CDR3 reads CSASSTNEQFF. The CDR3 bases are TGCAGTGCTAGCAGTACGAATGAGCAGTTCTTC.

This clonotype was seen many times. This chain joins TRBV14 and TRBJ2-1; 12 bases match TRBD2. The germline V gene has CDR1 SGHDN and CDR2 FVKESK. V lost 0 bases to trimming and J lost 0 bases; unmatched junction nucleotides: 12. This CDR3 has 21 amino acids. Here the CDR3 DNA reads TGTGCCAGCAGCCAAGAGAGGACTAGCGGGATTTCCATAAGCTCCTACAATGAGCAGTTCTTC. It codes for CASSQERTSGISISSYNEQFF. Based on the CDR3 plus reference TRBV14 and TRBJ2-1, the full variable domain is EAGVTQFPSHSVIEKGQTVTLRCDPISGHDNLYWYRRVMGKEIKFLLHFVKESKQDESGMPNNRFLAERTGGTYSTLKVQPAELEDSGVYFCASSQERTSGISISSYNEQFFGPGTRLTVL.

This clonotype was seen at least ten times. The rearrangement uses TRBV6-5 and TRBJ2-6; D may be TRBD2 (7 bases). Between the trimmed V and J ends, which lost 8 bases and 0 bases, there was a span of 17 bases. Germline V gives CDR1 MNHEY, CDR2 SVGAGI. CDR3 length: 17 amino acids. The CDR3 DNA is TGTGCCAGCGGCAGGGGAGGGACCAGCTCTGGGGCCAACGTCCTGACTTTC. Translating gives CASGRGGTSSGANVLTF.

Here the CDR3 reads CASSLGGYNQPQHF. CDR3 DNA sequence: TGTGCCAGCAGCTTAGGGGGCTACAATCAGCCCCAGCATTTT. The V call is TRBV7-2, the J call TRBJ1-5, with D maybe TRBD1 (5 bases). CDR1 is SGHTA and CDR2 is FQGNSA in the germline V gene. V was trimmed by 1 base and J by 3 bases, leaving 7 bases between them. This CDR3 region has 14 residues.

This clonotype was seen more than once but under ten times. This rearrangement joins TRBV9 to TRBJ2-5; 10 nucleotides agree with TRBD2. Germline CDR1 reads SGDLS; CDR2 reads YYNGEE. The trim removed 2 bases at V and 3 bases at J, leaving 10 bases unmatched. CDR3 length equals 17 residues. The CDR3 loop is CASSVGLAALSEETQYF. As DNA, the CDR3 is TGTGCCAGCAGCGTCGGACTAGCGGCCCTTTCGGAAGAGACCCAGTACTTC.

This chain joins TRBV7-9 and TRBJ2-7, with 9 positions matching TRBD2. Germline CDR1 SEHNR, CDR2 FQNEAQ (reference sequence). CDR3 length: 15 residues. Trimming cost V 5 bases and J 5 bases; bases outside gene matches: 10. CDR3 coding DNA: TGTGCCAGCAGCCCGCCTGGGACTAGCACGAACGAGCAGTACTTC. Translation gives CASSPPGTSTNEQYF.

A few counts support this clonotype. CDR3 in DNA: TGTGCCAGTAGTCCCTGGGGAGCGGGAGAGGGCAATGAGCAGTTCTTC. Encoded protein: CASSPWGAGEGNEQFF. The rearrangement joins TRBV19 to TRBJ2-1; TRBD2 matches at 8 bases. The germline V gene encodes CDR1 LNHDA and CDR2 SQIVND (reference sequence). The CDR3 has 16 residues. The ends lost 5 bases at V and 6 bases at J; junction bases unmatched: 12.

The chain carries TRBV5-1 and TRBJ2-5; weak D call: TRBD1 (6 bases). Trimming stripped 0 bases from V and 4 bases from J, with 7 bases between. Per the germline V gene, CDR1 is SGHRS and CDR2 is YFSETQ. The CDR3 sequence is 13 residues long. CDR3 amino acids: CASSLDRVETQYF. DNA of the CDR3: TGCGCCAGCAGCTTGGACAGGGTAGAGACCCAGTACTTC.

Comment on this clonotype: A read error is likely, as this CDR3 ends without the conserved phenylalanine or tryptophan. V usage is TRBV7-2 and J usage is TRBJ2-7; D is perhaps TRBD2 (6 bases). Germline-derived CDR1 and CDR2 are SGHTA and FQGNSA. V was shortened by 1 base and J by 2 bases, with 12 bases between the two germline ends. CDR3 length equals 15 residues. The CDR3 region is CASSLGLAITYEQYY. The DNA of the CDR3 is TGTGCCAGCAGCTTAGGCCTAGCGATAACCTACGAGCAGTACTAC.

This clonotype showed up just a few times. V usage is TRBV14 and J usage is TRBJ2-5; 13 nucleotides agree with TRBD2. The germline V gene has CDR1 SGHDN and CDR2 FVKESK. The V gene end was trimmed by 2 bases and the J gene end by 5 bases; junction bases not matched to a gene: 8. The CDR3 has 17 residues. CDR3 in amino acids: CASSQSTGLAGAETQYF. CDR3 nucleotide sequence: TGTGCCAGCAGCCAATCAACCGGACTAGCGGGAGCTGAGACCCAGTACTTC.

A few counts support this clonotype. V and J are TRBV3-1 and TRBJ1-3; D gene unclear. V lost 4 bases, J lost 4 bases, and 14 bases lay in between. Per the germline V gene, CDR1 is LGHDT and CDR2 is YNNKEL (reference sequence). This CDR3 region has 15 residues. The CDR3 DNA sequence: TGTGCCAGCAGCCCTCCCGGAGGGTTCGGAAACACCATATATTTT. It translates to CASSPPGGFGNTIYF.

The sample holds many counts of this clonotype. Here the CDR3 reads CASSKDRGTGELFF. CDR3 bases: TGTGCCAGCAGTAAGGACAGGGGCACCGGGGAGCTGTTTTTT. The rearrangement joins TRBV12-3 or TRBV12-4 to TRBJ2-2; the match to TRBD1 covers 9 bases. This CDR3 has 14 residues. Germline trimming cut 5 bases from V and 4 bases from J; bases unmatched to any gene: 2.

The chain carries TRBV11-2 and TRBJ2-7; D may be TRBD1 or TRBD2 (5 bases each). The V gene lost 0 bases and the J gene lost 6 bases, with 12 bases spanning the gap. CDR1 and CDR2 from the germline V gene are SGHAT and FQNNGV. The CDR3 sequence is 14 residues long. In DNA, the CDR3 is TGTGCCAGCAGCTTAGATCCCCGGGACGGCGAGCAGTACTTC. This sequence encodes CASSLDPRDGEQYF.

This clonotype was counted at least ten times. The chain combines TRBV5-6 with TRBJ1-3, with 9 bases that match TRBD1. V shed 4 bases, J shed 2 bases, and the junction held 1 base outside the gene matches. The CDR3 has 14 residues. In germline, CDR1 is SGHDT, CDR2 YYEEEE. The CDR3 loop is CASSGTGPGNTIYF. The CDR3 nucleotides are TGTGCCAGCAGCGGGACAGGGCCTGGAAACACCATATATTTT.

The chain is built from TRBV5-1 and TRBJ2-3, with TRBD2 matching over 11 bases. Per the germline V gene, CDR1 is SGHRS and CDR2 is YFSETQ. This CDR3 has 16 residues. V trimming: 0 bases; J trimming: 4 bases; junction bases outside the gene matches: 4. The CDR3 sequence is CASSLGLAGISDTQYF. The CDR3 DNA follows: TGCGCCAGCAGCTTGGGACTAGCGGGGATATCAGATACGCAGTATTTT.

This clonotype was recorded a few times. This chain connects TRBV7-2 to TRBJ2-2; D uncertain. In germline, CDR1 is SGHTA, CDR2 FQGNSA. The CDR3 sequence is 15 residues long. V shed 4 bases and J shed 1 base, with 10 bases lying between them. CDR3 sequence: CASSSLPLNTGELFF. In DNA, the CDR3 is TGTGCCAGCAGCTCTTTACCCCTGAACACCGGGGAGCTGTTTTTT.

V gene TRBV10-3 combines with J gene TRBJ2-1, with TRBD2 matching 13 bases. V gave up 4 bases and J gave up 12 bases; unmatched junction bases: 6. Germline V gene data show CDR1 as ENHRY and CDR2 as SYGVKD. This CDR3 is built from 14 residues. The CDR3 loop is CAISGGLAGLGQFF. The CDR3 DNA follows: TGTGCCATCAGTGGGGGACTAGCGGGGTTAGGGCAGTTCTTC.

This clonotype has only a few counts. The chain has TRBV11-2 and TRBJ2-1, with TRBD2 as a possible D gene (6 bases). Germline CDR1 reads SGHAT; CDR2 reads FQNNGV. Trimming removed 1 base from V and 7 bases from J, with 14 bases in between. The CDR3 totals 15 residues. Here the CDR3 DNA reads TGTGCCAGCAGCTTAGGAGCGGGTTGGGCTAATGAGCAGTTCTTC. It translates to CASSLGAGWANEQFF.

This clonotype was recorded a few times. V gene TRBV9 combines with J gene TRBJ1-3; D not resolved. CDR1 and CDR2 from the germline V gene are SGDLS and YYNGEE. Between the trimmed V and J ends, which lost 6 bases and 0 bases, there was a span of 7 bases. CDR3 size: 13 residues. The CDR3 loop is CASTPSSGNTIYF. The CDR3 DNA follows: TGTGCCAGCACCCCAAGCTCTGGAAACACCATATATTTT.

This clonotype showed up many times. The V and J genes are TRBV9 and TRBJ2-7, with 11 bases lining up with TRBD2. J gave up 5 bases and V 4 bases, and 2 bases lay outside the gene matches. CDR1 is SGDLS, CDR2 YYNGEE, per germline. This CDR3 region has 13 residues. CDR3 residues: CASSRGLADEQYF. The DNA for the CDR3 is TGTGCCAGCAGCCGGGGACTAGCGGACGAGCAGTACTTC.

The sample holds many counts of this clonotype. This chain connects TRBV29-1 to TRBJ1-6; no reliable D call. The CDR3 length is 14 residues. The V gene's germline CDR1 is SQVTM and CDR2 ANQGSEA. Trimming removed 5 bases from V and 0 bases from J, with 8 bases in between. The CDR3 DNA sequence: TGCAGCGTTAAACTAAGCTCCTATAATTCACCCCTCCACTTT. It encodes CSVKLSSYNSPLHF.

This clonotype was seen at least ten times. This chain uses TRBV20-1 with TRBJ2-1, with D uncertain. The germline gives CDR1 DFQATT, CDR2 SNEGSKA (reference sequence). V lost 3 bases, J lost 5 bases, and 14 bases lay in between. CDR3 length equals 14 residues. CDR3 protein: CSASRDRANNEQFF. The DNA for the CDR3 is TGCAGTGCTAGTCGAGATAGGGCGAACAATGAGCAGTTCTTC.

This chain connects TRBV7-6 to TRBJ2-5, with unresolved D. Germline V gene sequence: CDR1 SGHVS, CDR2 FNYEAQ. The CDR3 has 13 residues. V was clipped by 0 bases and J by 7 bases, with 9 bases between them. The CDR3 region has the DNA TGTGCCAGCAGCTTAGCTGACGGTTTGACCCAGTACTTC. Translation gives CASSLADGLTQYF.

The CDR3: CASSSPRGAEAFF. The CDR3 nucleotides read TGTGCCAGCAGTTCCCCCCGTGGCGCTGAAGCTTTCTTT. The rearrangement uses TRBV6-2 or TRBV6-3 and TRBJ1-1, with D uncertain. CDR3 length: 13 residues. Trimming left V 4 bases short and J 6 bases short, with 12 bases between. Germline V lookup: CDR1 MNHEY, CDR2 SVGEGT.

This clonotype showed up many times. J is TRBJ2-1 and V is TRBV29-1; 11 positions agree with TRBD2. This CDR3 is 17 amino acids long. V lost 7 bases, J lost 8 bases, and 19 bases stayed unmatched. Germline V CDR1 and CDR2: SQVTM, ANQGSEA. In DNA, the CDR3 is TGCAGCGGTGACAGGCTGCCCGGGACTAGCGGTGCCCATGAGCAGTTCTTC. It codes for CSGDRLPGTSGAHEQFF.